This passage covers 32 T cell receptor beta chains from one sample sequenced in a study of cytomegalovirus exposure and HLA in healthy donors. Amplification used 60 Vbeta primers and 13 Jbeta primers. Data came from immunoSEQ multiplex PCR; TCRdb stores just in-frame clones and leaves some out. The data contain about 210,000 clones, about 90% of them seen just once; the ten biggest clones take up about 1%. Sequenced material: PBMCs. The receptors derive from a boy aged 2 to 10 in good health and CMV-seronegative.

The V call is TRBV28, the J call TRBJ1-2; D may be TRBD1 (6 bases). V was pared by 2 bases and J by 1 base, with 8 bases between. Germline values: CDR1 MDHEN, CDR2 SYDVKM. The CDR3 has 14 residues. The CDR3 nucleotides read TGTGCCAGCAGTTTAACAGGGCTTAACTATGGCTACACCTTC. It translates to CASSLTGLNYGYTF.

In this sample, this clone turned up once. The chain has TRBV4-1 and TRBJ1-2; D remains unclear. CDR3 length: 16 amino acids. V was cut by 4 bases and J by 0 bases, with 15 bases left in between. Germline CDR1 MGHRA, CDR2 YSYEKL. CDR3 nucleotide sequence: TGCGCCAGCAGCCGCGAGGAACGGGGAGCTAACTATGGCTACACCTTC. Its translation: CASSREERGANYGYTF.

This chain links TRBV6-5 with TRBJ1-6, with D perhaps TRBD1 (6 bases). This CDR3 is built from 16 residues. V shed 0 bases and J shed 6 bases, with 12 bases lying between them. The germline V gene encodes CDR1 MNHEY and CDR2 SVGAGI. CDR3 nucleotide sequence: TGTGCCAGCAGTTACTCGCTCGGACAGTCTAATTCACCCCTCCACTTT. Protein sequence: CASSYSLGQSNSPLHF.

This clone appeared a few times. The rearrangement joins TRBV4-1 to TRBJ2-7, with D unresolved. There are 15 residues in the CDR3. Trimming left V 3 bases short and J 7 bases short, with 19 bases between. The germline V gene has CDR1 MGHRA and CDR2 YSYEKL. Here the CDR3 DNA reads TGCGCCAGCAGCCACCCAGACTTGGCGTCCGGGGAGCAGTACTTC. It yields the protein CASSHPDLASGEQYF.

The rearrangement uses TRBV7-2 and TRBJ2-7, with D tentatively TRBD1 (5 bases). Germline assignment: CDR1 SGHTA and CDR2 FQGNSA. Trimming pared 5 bases from V and 6 bases from J, leaving 17 bases between. The CDR3 spans 14 residues. This CDR3 is CASSNGHFSGEQYF. CDR3 in DNA: TGTGCCAGCAGCAATGGACACTTTTCAGGCGAGCAGTACTTC. Supplemented by reference TRBV7-2 and TRBJ2-7, the full variable domain reads GAGVSQSPSNKVTEKGKDVELRCDPISGHTALYWYRQSLGQGLEFLIYFQGNSAPDKSGLPSDRFSAERTGGSVSTLTIQRTQQEDSAVYLCASSNGHFSGEQYFGPGTRLTVT.

The chain links TRBV19 to TRBJ1-5; TRBD1 matches 10 bases. After removal of 2 bases from V and 5 bases from J, the junction contained 3 bases not matched to a gene. CDR1 is LNHDA and CDR2 is SQIVND in the germline V gene (reference sequence). The length of the CDR3 is 15 residues. CDR3 bases: TGTGCCAGTAGTATAAGGGGGACAGGGGATCAGCCCCAGCATTTT. Translation: CASSIRGTGDQPQHF.

The chain is built from TRBV28 and TRBJ1-3; the match to TRBD1 covers 7 bases. From germline, CDR1 is MDHEN and CDR2 SYDVKM. The CDR3 is 16 residues long. After removal of 6 bases from V and 0 bases from J, the junction contained 8 bases not matched to a gene. The DNA of the CDR3 is TGTGCCAGCAGCTGGGGACAGCTTGCCTCTGGAAACACCATATATTTT. It specifies CASSWGQLASGNTIYF.

The table lists this clone with a few counts. The chain joins TRBV28 to TRBJ2-7, with TRBD1 matching 8 bases. Germline CDR1 reads MDHEN; CDR2 reads SYDVKM. Trimming cost V 6 bases and J 5 bases; bases outside gene matches: 3. CDR3 length: 12 residues. The CDR3 sequence is CASSEQGDEQYF. CDR3 nucleotide sequence: TGTGCCAGCAGCGAACAGGGGGACGAGCAGTACTTC.

The chain is built from TRBV11-2 and TRBJ1-2, with D possibly TRBD1 on 5 matching bases. CDR3 length equals 14 residues. V lost 6 bases to trimming and J lost 3 bases, with 14 bases between them. Germline values: CDR1 SGHAT, CDR2 FQNNGV. The CDR3 spells CASSSGGSDYGYTF. Written as DNA, the CDR3 is TGTGCCAGCAGTTCCGGGGGGTCCGACTATGGCTACACCTTC.

This chain uses TRBV27 with TRBJ1-2; 12 nucleotides agree with TRBD1. After removal of 3 bases from V and 8 bases from J, the junction contained 7 bases not matched to a gene. Germline lookup yields CDR1 MNHEY and CDR2 SMNVEV (reference sequence). The CDR3 contains 15 residues. The CDR3 region is CASSFGDRGLSGYTF. The CDR3 DNA reads as TGTGCCAGCAGTTTTGGGGACAGGGGGCTTAGCGGCTACACCTTC.

V gene TRBV5-6 combines with J gene TRBJ2-7; tentatively, D is TRBD2 (5 bases). The CDR3 consists of 17 residues. V lost 1 base to trimming and J lost 1 base, with 18 bases between them. From germline, CDR1 is SGHDT and CDR2 YYEEEE. The CDR3 loop is CASSLRRDDNISYEQYF. CDR3 in DNA: TGTGCCAGCAGCTTGAGACGGGATGATAACATTTCCTACGAGCAGTACTTC.

The chain recombines TRBV15 with TRBJ2-5; 7 bases are shared with TRBD1. Looked up from germline, CDR1 is LNHNV and CDR2 is YYDKDF (reference sequence). The CDR3 spans 15 residues. V lost 2 bases and J lost 2; bases outside the gene matches: 5. CDR3: CATSRSQDRQETQYF. CDR3 in DNA: TGTGCCACCAGCAGATCCCAGGACAGGCAAGAGACCCAGTACTTC.

The V call is TRBV6-5, the J call TRBJ1-2; TRBD1 is a possible D gene (6 bases). The CDR3 runs 16 residues. The germline V gene has CDR1 MNHEY and CDR2 SVGAGI. Trimming removed 2 bases at V and 4 bases at J, with 17 bases between. The CDR3 reads CASSYEFRGRLYGYTF. CDR3 sequence (DNA): TGTGCCAGCAGTTACGAGTTCAGGGGACGGCTCTATGGCTACACCTTC.

CDR3 DNA sequence: TGCAGCGTTGAAGGACAGGTTTTTGAAAAACTGTTTTTT. It is translated as CSVEGQVFEKLFF. The genes are TRBV29-1 and TRBJ1-4; weak D call: TRBD1 (6 bases). Per the germline V gene, CDR1 is SQVTM and CDR2 is ANQGSEA. The CDR3 spans 13 residues. V was cut by 1 base and J by 7 bases, with 10 bases left in between.

The chain recombines TRBV19 with TRBJ1-6, with D perhaps TRBD1 (5 bases). Trimming left V 5 bases short and J 1 base short, with 12 bases between. The CDR3 covers 16 residues. CDR1 and CDR2 from the germline V gene are LNHDA and SQIVND (reference sequence). The CDR3 DNA reads TGTGCCAGTAGTTCAGGGTACGGGTCCTATAATTCACCCCTCCACTTT. It codes for CASSSGYGSYNSPLHF.

V gene TRBV7-8 combines with J gene TRBJ2-1, with 11 nucleotides matching TRBD1. The CDR3 totals 14 residues. Trimming took 5 bases from V and 8 from J; bases not matched to a gene: 5. CDR1 is SGHVS and CDR2 is FQNEAQ in the germline V gene. This CDR3 reads CASSMGQGGDEQFF. CDR3 DNA: TGTGCCAGCAGCATGGGACAGGGGGGGGATGAGCAGTTCTTC. Drawing the rest from reference TRBV7-8 and TRBJ2-1, the complete variable domain is GAGVSQSPRYKVAKRGQDVALRCDPISGHVSLFWYQQALGQGPEFLTYFQNEAQLDKSGLPSDRFFAERPEGSVSTLKIQRTQQEDSAVYLCASSMGQGGDEQFFGPGTRLTVL.

The chain couples TRBV5-1 to TRBJ2-5; 9 bases line up with TRBD2. Trimming cost V 1 base and J 1 base; bases outside gene matches: 5. The V gene's germline CDR1 is SGHRS and CDR2 YFSETQ. The CDR3 runs 16 residues. CDR3 region: CASSLMPSGAQETQYF. The CDR3 region has the DNA TGCGCCAGCAGCTTGATGCCTAGCGGGGCCCAAGAGACCCAGTACTTC.

The J gene is TRBJ1-1, the V gene TRBV7-9; TRBD1 matches at 7 bases. The J segment lost 2 bases and the V segment lost 1 base, leaving 1 base of the junction unmatched. The CDR3 totals 14 residues. The germline V gene has CDR1 SEHNR and CDR2 FQNEAQ (reference sequence). This CDR3 reads CASSLVGGNTEAFF. For the CDR3, the DNA is TGTGCCAGCAGCTTAGTAGGGGGCAACACTGAAGCTTTCTTT.

The chain couples TRBV7-3 to TRBJ1-2; D not certain. Germline CDR1 SGHTA, CDR2 FQGTGA. With 5 bases removed from V and 2 bases from J, the gap between germline ends came to 15 bases. CDR3 length: 15 residues. The CDR3 sequence is CASSANGFKNYGYTF. CDR3 DNA: TGTGCCAGCAGCGCAAACGGGTTTAAGAACTATGGCTACACCTTC.

V gene TRBV7-6 combines with J gene TRBJ2-3; TRBD2 matches 11 bases. V lost 3 bases to trimming and J lost 1 base; unmatched junction nucleotides: 3. The CDR3 has 16 amino acids. The germline V gene has CDR1 SGHVS and CDR2 FNYEAQ. The CDR3 sequence: CASSLILAGGTDTQYF. DNA of the CDR3: TGTGCCAGCAGCTTGATACTAGCGGGGGGCACAGATACGCAGTATTTT.

This sequence joins TRBV7-2 and TRBJ1-1; D call uncertain. V was shortened by 4 bases and J by 7 bases, with 22 bases between the two germline ends. From germline, CDR1 is SGHTA and CDR2 FQGNSA. This CDR3 has 16 residues. The CDR3 here is CASSWRKDGGPVEAFF. CDR3 sequence (DNA): TGTGCCAGCAGCTGGAGGAAGGACGGAGGACCAGTTGAAGCTTTCTTT.

V is TRBV27 and J is TRBJ2-7, with 9 bases lining up with TRBD2. The DNA end favors TRBJ2-1, so the J call may be wrong. Germline V gene data show CDR1 as MNHEY and CDR2 as SMNVEV (reference sequence). This CDR3 comprises 16 residues. This CDR3 reads CASSFLAGDFPNEQFF. CDR3 in DNA: TGTGCCAGCAGTTTCTTAGCGGGAGACTTTCCCAATGAGCAGTTCTTC.

This chain joins TRBV4-1 and TRBJ2-5; D gene uncertain. V dropped 0 bases and J dropped 5 bases, with 7 bases sitting between them. Germline loops: CDR1 MGHRA, CDR2 YSYEKL. The CDR3 sequence is 13 residues long. Written as DNA, the CDR3 is TGCGCCAGCAGCCAAGATGAAGAGGAGACCCAGTACTTC. It specifies CASSQDEEETQYF.

The V and J genes are TRBV27 and TRBJ2-3, with D perhaps TRBD2 (6 bases). The CDR3 has 15 residues. Germline loops: CDR1 MNHEY, CDR2 SMNVEV (reference sequence). The germline V and J ends were trimmed by 3 bases and 0 bases, with 10 bases remaining between them. CDR3 in amino acids: CASSLRGTSTDTQYF. DNA of the CDR3: TGTGCCAGCAGTTTGCGGGGTACTAGCACAGATACGCAGTATTTT.

This chain uses TRBV19 with TRBJ2-3; 9 nucleotides agree with TRBD1. Trimming at V came to 5 bases and at J to 5 bases, leaving 5 bases not matched to a gene. The CDR3 extends over 14 amino acids. Looked up from germline, CDR1 is LNHDA and CDR2 is SQIVND (reference sequence). Here the CDR3 reads CASSSQGAQDTQYF. The CDR3 coding sequence is TGTGCCAGTAGTTCACAGGGGGCGCAAGATACGCAGTATTTT. Full variable domain (outside the CDR3, taken from reference TRBV19 and TRBJ2-3): DGGITQSPKYLFRKEGQNVTLSCEQNLNHDAMYWYRQDPGQGLRLIYYSQIVNDFQKGDIAEGYSVSREKKESFPLTVTSAQKNPTAFYLCASSSQGAQDTQYFGPGTRLTVL.

The DNA of the CDR3 is TGTGCCAGTAGTATAGTATTCGCGGACAATGAGCAGTTCTTC. It translates to CASSIVFADNEQFF. The rearrangement joins TRBV19 to TRBJ2-1; D unresolved. The ends were cut back, 1 base at V and 5 bases at J, with 9 bases in the middle. The CDR3 is 14 amino acids. Per germline, CDR1 LNHDA and CDR2 SQIVND (reference sequence).

V gene TRBV6-1 combines with J gene TRBJ1-6, with D maybe TRBD1 (5 bases). This CDR3 has 15 amino acids. Germline V lookup: CDR1 MNHNS, CDR2 SASEGT. Trimming removed 2 bases from V and 9 bases from J, with 14 bases in between. The CDR3 sequence is CASSEKGLGGSPLHF. As DNA, the CDR3 is TGTGCCAGCAGTGAAAAGGGTCTGGGGGGTTCACCCCTCCACTTT.

As DNA, the CDR3 is TGTGCCAGCAGCCAGCTCAGGCGTTCGAGCTCCTACGAGCAGTACTTC. This translates into CASSQLRRSSSYEQYF. The V gene is TRBV14, the J gene TRBJ2-7; D is uncertain. Trimming took off 3 bases at V and 0 bases at J, with 15 bases between the two ends. The CDR3 contains 16 residues. The germline V gene encodes CDR1 SGHDN and CDR2 FVKESK.

The J gene is TRBJ1-2, the V gene TRBV11-2; possible D gene TRBD1, 6 bases. CDR3 length equals 14 residues. CDR1 is SGHAT and CDR2 is FQNNGV in the germline V gene. The V end was cut by 2 bases, the J end by 4 bases, with 11 bases between. For the CDR3, the DNA is TGTGCCAGCAGCTTACAAGACAGGATCTATGGCTACACCTTC. As protein: CASSLQDRIYGYTF.

This chain uses TRBV5-1 with TRBJ2-1, with TRBD2 matching over 15 bases. CDR3 length: 17 residues. The germline CDR1 and CDR2 sequences are SGHRS and YFSETQ. V lost 2 bases to trimming and J lost 4 bases; unmatched junction nucleotides: 4. The CDR3 loop is CASSLGLAGGYYNEQFF. The CDR3 nucleotides are TGCGCCAGCAGCTTAGGACTAGCGGGGGGGTATTACAATGAGCAGTTCTTC.

Remarks on this clone: Sequence at one end of the junction differs from germline and may be a read error. This chain uses TRBV7-9 with TRBJ2-2; weak D call: TRBD2 (5 bases). The CDR3 is 16 amino acids. Germline CDR1 and CDR2: SEHNR and FQNEAQ (reference sequence). The CDR3 loop is CSSSLQGLQNTGELFF. As DNA, the CDR3 is TGTTCCAGCAGCTTACAAGGACTTCAGAACACCGGGGAGCTGTTTTTT.

The sample holds one count of this clone. The rearrangement links TRBV2 to TRBJ1-2; no firm D call. This CDR3 is built from 11 residues. Germline lookup yields CDR1 SNHLY and CDR2 FYNNEI. Trimming shortened V by 11 bases and J by 3 bases, and 10 bases separated the two germline ends. CDR3 sequence: CAASLDYGYTF. The CDR3 DNA reads TGTGCCGCGAGCCTCGACTATGGCTACACCTTC.